This T cell receptor beta chain is drawn from a study of monozygotic twins with inflammatory bowel disease. Findings and caveats of the study: IBD patients showed reduced TCRbeta diversity (inverse Simpson) versus healthy co-twins.

Skipping T cell sorting, the study isolated total RNA directly from whole blood. The length of the CDR3 is 12 residues. Germline CDR1 reads LNHNV; CDR2 reads YYDKDF (reference sequence). Reanalyzing the 5' RACE reads, TCRdb keeps one entry per CDR3 protein, without DNA. The sample's table shows 150,000 to 200,000 distinct CDR3 sequences. Turning to this clonotype: Its antigen remains unknown.

This TCR came from a human donor with ulcerative colitis or Crohn's disease, or a healthy co-twin of an affected twin (not recorded which). This sequence joins TRBV15 and TRBJ2-1. Sequenced: blood. Here the CDR3 reads CATSHFTDEQFF.